Below are 14 T cell receptor beta chains sequenced from a single sample in a study of OX40 agonist ivuxolimab in advanced cancers. The table came from immunoSEQ multiplex PCR; TCRdb's copy has only in-frame clones and leaves some out. The table shows tens of thousands of clones, with approximately 92% occurring only once. This sample comprised CD4+ or CD8+ T cells sorted from blood, obtained in a trial of the OX40 agonist ivuxolimab. All receptors come from an adult with an advanced solid tumor such as melanoma, head and neck, liver or kidney cancer.

The chain couples TRBV28 to TRBJ2-2; TRBD2 is a possible D gene (5 bases). The germline V gene has CDR1 MDHEN and CDR2 SYDVKM. Trimming stripped 4 bases from V and 7 bases from J, with 13 bases between. This CDR3 has 14 residues. CDR3 coding DNA: TGTGCCAGCAGTTCCCCCCTAGGGAGCGGGGAGCTGTTTTTT. Encoded protein: CASSSPLGSGELFF.

The gene calls are TRBV5-1 and TRBJ2-3; the match to TRBD2 covers 12 bases. The CDR3 runs 15 residues. The J segment lost 7 bases and the V segment lost 3 bases, leaving 6 bases of the junction unmatched. Germline assignment: CDR1 SGHRS and CDR2 YFSETQ. CDR3 DNA: TGCGCCAGCAGCTCGACTAGCGGGAGCCAATATACGCAGTATTTT. Protein product: CASSSTSGSQYTQYF.

The rearrangement links TRBV7-9 to TRBJ1-1; TRBD1 aligns across 10 bases. The germline V gene encodes CDR1 SEHNR and CDR2 FQNEAQ (reference sequence). The CDR3 consists of 16 residues. Losses at the gene ends were 0 bases for V and 10 bases for J; bases not matched to a gene: 11. The DNA of the CDR3 is TGTGCCAGCAGCTTAGCGGGTGACAGGGGGCTGGTTGTAGCTTTCTTT. Protein: CASSLAGDRGLVVAFF.

The chain couples TRBV5-6 to TRBJ1-4; tentatively, D is TRBD1 (5 bases). CDR1 is SGHDT and CDR2 is YYEEEE in the germline V gene. V was shortened by 3 bases and J by 0 bases, with 12 bases between the two germline ends. The CDR3 spans 16 residues. The CDR3 region has the DNA TGTGCCAGCAGCTGGGGGGTCGACGCAACTAATGAAAAACTGTTTTTT. Encoded protein: CASSWGVDATNEKLFF. The entire variable domain, with the rest obtained from reference TRBV5-6 and TRBJ1-4, is as follows: DAGVTQSPTHLIKTRGQQVTLRCSPKSGHDTVSWYQQALGQGPQFIFQYYEEEERQRGNFPDRFSGHQFPNYSSELNVNALLLGDSALYLCASSWGVDATNEKLFFGSGTQLSVL.

The gene calls are TRBV4-1 and TRBJ2-3; D may be TRBD2 (5 bases). Germline V gene sequence: CDR1 MGHRA, CDR2 YSYEKL. This CDR3 has 17 amino acids. The germline V and J ends were trimmed by 2 bases and 1 base, with 16 bases remaining between them. The CDR3 region has the DNA TGCGCCAGCAGCCAACAGATGTGGGAGCAGGGCACAGATACGCAGTATTTT. This codes for CASSQQMWEQGTDTQYF.

V is TRBV6-6 and J is TRBJ2-2, with TRBD2 matching 12 bases. This CDR3 region has 15 residues. Germline CDR1 MNHNY, CDR2 SVGAGI (reference sequence). V lost 6 bases to trimming and J lost 7 bases; unmatched junction nucleotides: 6. CDR3 nucleotide sequence: TGTGCCAGCAGACGGACTAGCGGGGCGGTCGGGGAGCTGTTTTTT. This gives the protein CASRRTSGAVGELFF.

The J gene is TRBJ1-1, the V gene TRBV29-1; D not certain. Trimming shortened V by 5 bases and J by 6 bases, and 13 bases separated the two germline ends. Per the germline V gene, CDR1 is SQVTM and CDR2 is ANQGSEA. The length of the CDR3 is 12 residues. This CDR3 reads CSVKRVDAEAFF. CDR3 DNA sequence: TGCAGCGTTAAGAGGGTGGACGCTGAAGCTTTCTTT.

This chain links TRBV9 with TRBJ2-5; 10 bases map to TRBD2. The length of the CDR3 is 19 residues. The germline V gene has CDR1 SGDLS and CDR2 YYNGEE. After removal of 0 bases from V and 1 base from J, the junction contained 12 bases not matched to a gene. CDR3 sequence: CASSVGILAGAGAQETQYF. As DNA, the CDR3 is TGTGCCAGCAGCGTAGGAATCCTAGCGGGAGCGGGGGCCCAAGAGACCCAGTACTTC.

The genes are TRBV4-2 and TRBJ2-7, with D perhaps matching TRBD1 or TRBD2 (6 bases each). With 1 base removed from V and 0 bases from J, the gap between germline ends came to 13 bases. CDR1 and CDR2 (germline): LGHNA, YNFKEQ. CDR3 length: 16 residues. The CDR3 protein is CASSQAIADSSYEQYF. In nucleotides, the CDR3 is TGTGCCAGCAGCCAAGCTATAGCGGACAGCTCCTACGAGCAGTACTTC.

The CDR3 coding sequence is TGTGCCAGCAGCTTAGTCGGACAGGGGCTCATGAACACTGAAGCTTTCTTT. Encoded protein: CASSLVGQGLMNTEAFF. The V call is TRBV7-6, the J call TRBJ1-1, with 9 bases that match TRBD1. The CDR3 loop spans 17 amino acids. The V segment lost 1 base and the J segment 0 bases; nucleotides outside the gene matches: 6. Germline CDR1 SGHVS, CDR2 FNYEAQ.

The chain combines TRBV10-3 with TRBJ1-2; no definite D call. Trimming took off 0 bases at V and 1 base at J, with 6 bases between the two ends. The CDR3 length is 14 residues. CDR1 is ENHRY, CDR2 SYGVKD, per germline. The CDR3 coding sequence is TGTGCCATCAGTGAGTCGAGCCTTAACTATGGCTACACCTTC. This encodes CAISESSLNYGYTF.

V is TRBV6-1 and J is TRBJ1-3; D remains unclear. The germline gives CDR1 MNHNS, CDR2 SASEGT. The CDR3 totals 12 residues. Trimming took off 5 bases at V and 5 bases at J, with 7 bases between the two ends. CDR3: CASSRVRNTIYF. CDR3 nucleotide sequence: TGTGCCAGCAGTCGGGTGAGAAACACCATATATTTT.

The chain uses TRBV7-2 and TRBJ2-7; possible D gene TRBD1, 6 bases. Trimming left V 5 bases short and J 3 bases short, with 14 bases between. Germline CDR1 reads SGHTA; CDR2 reads FQGNSA. The CDR3 runs to 14 residues. The CDR3 sequence: CASSLQGQSYEQYF. DNA of the CDR3: TGTGCCAGCAGCCTCCAGGGACAAAGCTACGAGCAGTACTTC.

This sequence joins TRBV28 and TRBJ2-1; 8 nucleotides align to TRBD1. CDR3 length: 15 amino acids. J was trimmed by 3 bases and V by 10 bases; bases with no gene match: 11. CDR1 is MDHEN, CDR2 SYDVKM, per germline. Here the CDR3 reads CATTSQGADYNEQFF. The CDR3, as DNA: TGTGCCACCACCTCCCAGGGGGCTGACTACAATGAGCAGTTCTTC.